This passage covers 32 T cell receptor beta chains from one sample sequenced in a study of cytotoxic CD8 clonotypes in ibrutinib-treated CLL. Some clones are missing from TCRdb's copy, which holds only in-frame ones; the method was immunoSEQ multiplex PCR. The sample contains approximately 74,000 clones, more than 75% of which appear only once. The sequencing here drew on PBMCs, taken at disease progression, from a patient treated with ibrutinib. The receptors were gathered from a human donor with chronic lymphocytic leukemia.

The chain has TRBV19 and TRBJ2-1; weak D call: TRBD1 (5 bases). V was cut by 5 bases and J by 8 bases, with 7 bases left in between. Germline V gene sequence: CDR1 LNHDA, CDR2 SQIVND (reference sequence). This CDR3 has 11 amino acids. CDR3 DNA: TGTGCCAGTAGTTGGGGCCATGAGCAGTTCTTC. It specifies CASSWGHEQFF.

The J gene is TRBJ2-5, the V gene TRBV5-4; no reliable D call. Germline CDR1 SGHNT, CDR2 YYREEE (reference sequence). The ends were cut back, 1 base at V and 2 bases at J, with 6 bases in the middle. The CDR3 extends over 13 amino acids. CDR3 residues: CASSLPGQETQYF. CDR3 DNA: TGTGCCAGCAGCTTGCCCGGGCAAGAGACCCAGTACTTC. Combining the CDR3 with reference TRBV5-4 and TRBJ2-5 gives the whole variable domain ETGVTQSPTHLIKTRGQQVTLRCSSQSGHNTVSWYQQALGQGPQFIFQYYREEENGRGNFPPRFSGLQFPNYSSELNVNALELDDSALYLCASSLPGQETQYFGPGTRLLVL.

The rearrangement joins TRBV7-9 to TRBJ1-2; D is ambiguous. The germline V gene encodes CDR1 SEHNR and CDR2 FQNEAQ (reference sequence). CDR3 length equals 14 residues. Trimming cost V 3 bases and J 6 bases, with 14 bases left between them. CDR3 nucleotide sequence: TGTGCCAGCAGCTTGGCCCTCGGTACCAATGGCTACACCTTC. Protein sequence: CASSLALGTNGYTF. Full variable domain (rest looked up from reference TRBV7-9 and TRBJ1-2): DTGVSQNPRHKITKRGQNVTFRCDPISEHNRLYWYRQTLGQGPEFLTYFQNEAQLEKSRLLSDRFSAERPKGSFSTLEIQRTEQGDSAMYLCASSLALGTNGYTFGSGTRLTVV.

V gene TRBV7-2 combines with J gene TRBJ1-1; 8 bases fit TRBD1. The CDR3 consists of 14 residues. CDR1 is SGHTA, CDR2 FQGNSA, per germline. V shed 5 bases, J shed 5 bases, and the junction held 7 bases outside the gene matches. This chain's CDR3 is CASSTWTGQTEAFF. CDR3 nucleotide sequence: TGTGCCAGCAGCACGTGGACAGGGCAAACTGAAGCTTTCTTT. Looking up the rest from reference TRBV7-2 and TRBJ1-1 gives the full variable domain: GAGVSQSPSNKVTEKGKDVELRCDPISGHTALYWYRQSLGQGLEFLIYFQGNSAPDKSGLPSDRFSAERTGGSVSTLTIQRTQQEDSAVYLCASSTWTGQTEAFFGQGTRLTVV.

J is TRBJ2-2 and V is TRBV10-3; D possibly corresponds to TRBD1 (5 bases). V was clipped by 2 bases and J by 6 bases, with 19 bases between them. The CDR3 sequence is 17 residues long. Germline CDR1 and CDR2: ENHRY and SYGVKD. Here the CDR3 reads CAISEGQGRRNAGELFF. The CDR3 nucleotides read TGTGCCATCAGTGAGGGACAAGGCAGGAGAAACGCCGGGGAGCTGTTTTTT.

V usage is TRBV5-1 and J usage is TRBJ2-3; the D is unclear. This CDR3 region has 14 residues. Germline lookup yields CDR1 SGHRS and CDR2 YFSETQ. V was pared by 0 bases and J by 1 base, with 6 bases between. CDR3: CASSLGRGTDTQYF. The CDR3 region has the DNA TGCGCCAGCAGCTTGGGACGGGGCACAGATACGCAGTATTTT.

The J gene is TRBJ2-7, the V gene TRBV27, with unresolved D. The CDR3 runs 14 residues. CDR1 is MNHEY, CDR2 SMNVEV, per germline (reference sequence). The germline V and J ends were trimmed by 7 bases and 2 bases, with 15 bases remaining between them. The CDR3 here is CASIALHSTYEQYF. The DNA for the CDR3 is TGTGCCAGCATAGCTTTGCATTCCACCTACGAGCAGTACTTC.

The CDR3 DNA reads TGTGCCAGCAGCCGAGGGGGCGCCCCTGAAAAACTGTTTTTT. This gives the protein CASSRGGAPEKLFF. The rearrangement joins TRBV7-9 to TRBJ1-4; 7 bases are shared with TRBD1. The length of the CDR3 is 14 residues. Germline CDR1 is SEHNR and CDR2 is FQNEAQ (reference sequence). The V gene end was trimmed by 5 bases and the J gene end by 7 bases; junction bases not matched to a gene: 7.

This sequence joins TRBV7-9 and TRBJ2-1, with D perhaps TRBD2 (5 bases). The CDR3 spans 12 residues. Per the germline V gene, CDR1 is SEHNR and CDR2 is FQNEAQ (reference sequence). V shed 7 bases and J shed 8 bases, with 12 bases lying between them. This CDR3 is CASNFGEHEQFF. CDR3 in DNA: TGTGCCAGCAACTTTGGGGAGCATGAGCAGTTCTTC. Using reference TRBV7-9 and TRBJ2-1 for the parts outside the CDR3, the full variable domain is DTGVSQNPRHKITKRGQNVTFRCDPISEHNRLYWYRQTLGQGPEFLTYFQNEAQLEKSRLLSDRFSAERPKGSFSTLEIQRTEQGDSAMYLCASNFGEHEQFFGPGTRLTVL.

This clone was seen more than once but under ten times. The V call is TRBV4-1, the J call TRBJ1-5, with D uncertain. CDR3 length: 12 amino acids. Germline V CDR1 and CDR2: MGHRA, YSYEKL. The V and J ends lost 1 base and 4 bases respectively, with 2 bases between them. CDR3 in DNA: TGCGCCAGCAGCCAAGGGAATCAGCCCCAGCATTTT. This sequence encodes CASSQGNQPQHF.

This clone was detected a few times. The chain has TRBV29-1 and TRBJ1-2; D gene uncertain. Trimming cost V 4 bases and J 2 bases, with 5 bases left between them. This CDR3 is 11 amino acids long. Germline V CDR1 and CDR2: SQVTM, ANQGSEA. The CDR3 DNA is TGCAGCGTTGCCTCCAACTATGGCTACACCTTC. As protein: CSVASNYGYTF.

DNA for the CDR3: TGCAGGTGGGCCCTAAGGAATGAAAAACTGTTTTTT. Its protein is CRWALRNEKLFF. The chain carries TRBV29-1 and TRBJ1-4; D unresolved. Germline CDR1 is SQVTM and CDR2 is ANQGSEA. The CDR3 loop spans 12 amino acids.

This chain links TRBV4-1 with TRBJ1-5, with D perhaps TRBD1 (6 bases). This CDR3 is 12 amino acids long. Trimming removed 5 bases from V and 9 bases from J, with 11 bases in between. Germline V gene lookup returns CDR1 MGHRA and CDR2 YSYEKL. Here the CDR3 DNA reads TGCGCCAGCAGCACAGGGACGGGGCCCCAGCATTTT. Its protein is CASSTGTGPQHF.

The chain joins TRBV5-8 to TRBJ2-1, with no clear D. The V and J ends lost 1 base and 8 bases respectively, with 7 bases between them. Germline assignment: CDR1 SGHTS and CDR2 YDEGEE. The CDR3 runs 12 residues. CDR3 sequence reads: CASSLLGHEQFF. CDR3 nucleotides: TGTGCCAGCAGCTTGTTGGGCCATGAGCAGTTCTTC.

This rearrangement joins TRBV18 to TRBJ1-5, with D unclear. The V and J ends lost 3 bases and 5 bases respectively, with 8 bases between them. Germline V gene sequence: CDR1 KGHSH, CDR2 LQKENI. The CDR3 spans 13 residues. The CDR3, as DNA: TGTGCCAGCTCACCGGGTAGGGATCAGCCCCAGCATTTT. Translating gives CASSPGRDQPQHF.

The rearrangement joins TRBV5-4 to TRBJ1-1; weak D call: TRBD1 (5 bases). Trimming shortened V by 5 bases and J by 4 bases, and 18 bases separated the two germline ends. The CDR3 consists of 15 residues. Germline V gene sequence: CDR1 SGHNT, CDR2 YYREEE (reference sequence). This CDR3 is CASSQTGGGTTEAFF. CDR3 DNA sequence: TGTGCCAGCAGTCAAACCGGGGGGGGGACCACTGAAGCTTTCTTT.

This clone was recorded only once. The chain is built from TRBV27 and TRBJ2-7; 7 positions match TRBD2. Germline CDR1 MNHEY, CDR2 SMNVEV (reference sequence). Losses at the gene ends were 2 bases for V and 0 bases for J; bases not matched to a gene: 4. This CDR3 comprises 15 residues. CDR3 coding DNA: TGTGCCAGCAGTTTAGGGGCGGGAGTCTCCTACGAGCAGTACTTC. Translating it yields CASSLGAGVSYEQYF.

The chain has TRBV2 and TRBJ1-4; D unresolved. Germline CDR1 and CDR2: SNHLY and FYNNEI. Trimming pared 4 bases from V and 7 bases from J, leaving 4 bases between. The CDR3 has 11 amino acids. The CDR3 is CASSVIEKLFF. Written as DNA, the CDR3 is TGTGCCAGCAGTGTTATTGAAAAACTGTTTTTT.

The rearrangement uses TRBV13 and TRBJ1-2; the D gene is possibly TRBD1 (6 bases). Trimming shortened V by 2 bases and J by 8 bases, and 18 bases separated the two germline ends. CDR3 length: 15 amino acids. Germline V gene data show CDR1 as PRHDT and CDR2 as FYEKMQ (reference sequence). As DNA, the CDR3 is TGTGCCAGCAGCTTACCCTATACAGGGTCGGTCGGCTACACCTTC. Residues: CASSLPYTGSVGYTF.

V usage is TRBV2 and J usage is TRBJ2-2; D could derive from TRBD1 or TRBD2 (6 bases each). CDR1 and CDR2 (germline): SNHLY, FYNNEI. V was trimmed by 4 bases and J by 5 bases, leaving 14 bases between them. This CDR3 has 15 amino acids. The CDR3 sequence: CASSGGGLGTGELFF. DNA of the CDR3: TGTGCCAGCAGTGGTGGGGGGCTTGGGACCGGGGAGCTGTTTTTT.

The gene calls are TRBV29-1 and TRBJ1-4, with D maybe TRBD1 (5 bases). The CDR3 loop spans 13 amino acids. V was cut by 6 bases and J by 5 bases, with 13 bases left in between. Germline V gene lookup returns CDR1 SQVTM and CDR2 ANQGSEA. The CDR3 reads CSVIGTGNEKLFF. As DNA, the CDR3 is TGCAGCGTGATCGGGACCGGCAATGAAAAACTGTTTTTT. Variable domain in full (rest from reference TRBV29-1 and TRBJ1-4): SAVISQKPSRDICQRGTSLTIQCQVDSQVTMMFWYRQQPGQSLTLIATANQGSEATYESGFVIDKFPISRPNLTFSTLTVSNMSPEDSSIYLCSVIGTGNEKLFFGSGTQLSVL.

The chain recombines TRBV11-2 with TRBJ2-5; D may correspond to TRBD1 or TRBD2 (5 bases each). This CDR3 comprises 15 residues. Germline CDR1 is SGHAT and CDR2 is FQNNGV. Deletions cut 1 base from V and 1 base from J, with 10 bases between. DNA for the CDR3: TGTGCCAGCAGCTTAGGGGTGGGGGTCCAAGAGACCCAGTACTTC. Translation: CASSLGVGVQETQYF.

The chain recombines TRBV27 with TRBJ1-5, with unresolved D. The V gene's germline CDR1 is MNHEY and CDR2 SMNVEV (reference sequence). With 2 bases removed from V and 0 bases from J, the gap between germline ends came to 5 bases. The CDR3 has 14 residues. For the CDR3, the DNA is TGTGCCAGCAGTTTACTGACTAGCAATCAGCCCCAGCATTTT. It specifies CASSLLTSNQPQHF.

The rearrangement uses TRBV27 and TRBJ1-2; D call uncertain. Germline lookup yields CDR1 MNHEY and CDR2 SMNVEV (reference sequence). The CDR3 consists of 13 residues. V lost 3 bases to trimming and J lost 0 bases, with 5 bases between them. Here the CDR3 DNA reads TGTGCCAGCAGTTTCGACACTAACTATGGCTACACCTTC. Its translation is CASSFDTNYGYTF.

This clone has only one observation. The chain is built from TRBV6-1 and TRBJ1-5; D remains ambiguous. The CDR3 runs 13 residues. V lost 2 bases and J 6 bases, leaving 8 bases between the germline ends. Germline CDR1 and CDR2: MNHNS and SASEGT. CDR3 sequence: CASSESSVQPQHF. CDR3 bases: TGTGCCAGCAGTGAATCTTCGGTTCAGCCCCAGCATTTT.

This clone was seen a few times. The chain uses TRBV5-1 and TRBJ2-1; D gene ambiguous. The V end was cut by 4 bases, the J end by 3 bases, with 8 bases between. The CDR3 length is 13 residues. CDR1 and CDR2 from the germline V gene are SGHRS and YFSETQ. The CDR3 bases are TGCGCCAGCAGCCTTGACGGCTACAATGAGCAGTTCTTC. Translating gives CASSLDGYNEQFF.

The V gene is TRBV10-3, the J gene TRBJ2-2, with D unclear. The germline V and J ends were trimmed by 0 bases and 4 bases, with 9 bases remaining between them. The germline V gene has CDR1 ENHRY and CDR2 SYGVKD. CDR3 length: 15 amino acids. The CDR3 sequence: CAISESEQTTGELFF. The CDR3 nucleotides read TGTGCCATCAGTGAGTCGGAACAGACCACCGGGGAGCTGTTTTTT.

This clone was observed once. The rearrangement links TRBV30 to TRBJ2-5; 9 bases align to TRBD1. The CDR3 length is 13 residues. The trim removed 3 bases at V and 4 bases at J, leaving 3 bases unmatched. Germline loops: CDR1 GTSNPN, CDR2 SVGIG (reference sequence). The CDR3, as DNA: TGTGCCTGGAGAACAGGGGGCTCAGAGACCCAGTACTTC. It codes for CAWRTGGSETQYF.

The rearrangement joins TRBV28 to TRBJ1-2, with D unresolved. Germline V gene data show CDR1 as MDHEN and CDR2 as SYDVKM. The V gene lost 4 bases and the J gene lost 3 bases, with 0 bases spanning the gap. The CDR3 is 10 amino acids. The CDR3 DNA is TGTGCCAGCAGTTACTATGGCTACACCTTC. This gives the protein CASSYYGYTF.

V gene TRBV18 combines with J gene TRBJ1-1, with a weak D call TRBD1 (6 bases). CDR3 length: 13 amino acids. The V end was cut by 6 bases, the J end by 6 bases, with 14 bases between. Germline-derived CDR1 and CDR2 are KGHSH and LQKENI. For the CDR3, the DNA is TGTGCCAGCTCTCAGGGGATCGGCCCTGAAGCTTTCTTT. This translates into CASSQGIGPEAFF.

V and J are TRBV5-1 and TRBJ1-2; D not resolved. V was clipped by 1 base and J by 0 bases, with 16 bases between them. CDR1 and CDR2 (germline): SGHRS, YFSETQ. The CDR3 is made up of 17 amino acids. DNA for the CDR3: TGCGCCAGCAGCTTGCGTGCCAATCCCTCAGCTAACTATGGCTACACCTTC. As protein: CASSLRANPSANYGYTF.

The chain employs TRBV5-6 and TRBJ1-2; D ambiguous. In germline, CDR1 is SGHDT, CDR2 YYEEEE. CDR3 length: 15 amino acids. V gave up 4 bases and J gave up 2 bases, with 15 bases separating them. The CDR3 sequence: CASSRRGDPNYGYTF. The CDR3 bases are TGTGCCAGCAGCCGACGCGGGGATCCCAACTATGGCTACACCTTC.